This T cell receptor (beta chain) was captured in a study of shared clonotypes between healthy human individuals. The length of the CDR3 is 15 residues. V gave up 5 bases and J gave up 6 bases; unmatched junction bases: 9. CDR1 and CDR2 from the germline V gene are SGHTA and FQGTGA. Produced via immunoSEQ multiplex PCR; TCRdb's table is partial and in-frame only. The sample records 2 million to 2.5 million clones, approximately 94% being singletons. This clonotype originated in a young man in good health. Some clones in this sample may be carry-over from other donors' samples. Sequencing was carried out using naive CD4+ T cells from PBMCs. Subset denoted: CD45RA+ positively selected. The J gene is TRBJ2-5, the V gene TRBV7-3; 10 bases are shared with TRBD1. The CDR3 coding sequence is TGTGCCAGCAGCCCGGGACAGGGGTCTGAGAAGACCCAGTACTTC. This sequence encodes CASSPGQGSEKTQYF.